The TCR beta chain under discussion was sequenced for a study of blood T cell repertoires in COVID-19. Method: immunoSEQ multiplex PCR; TCRdb's copy keeps in-frame clones and lacks some. The sample has some 320,000 clones; around 88% are singletons. CDR1 and CDR2 from the germline V gene are LGHNA and YNFKEQ. The CDR3 consists of 18 residues. Trimming cost V 2 bases and J 1 base, with 17 bases left between them. The sequence derives from a woman younger than 45 who had recovered from COVID-19. V gene TRBV4-2 combines with J gene TRBJ2-2; D perhaps matches TRBD2 (5 bases). Sequencing was done on a sample of peripheral blood. In DNA, the CDR3 is TGTGCCAGCAGCCAACTCCTCGGAGGCGAGGGGAACACCGGGGAGCTGTTTTTT. Protein product: CASSQLLGGEGNTGELFF.